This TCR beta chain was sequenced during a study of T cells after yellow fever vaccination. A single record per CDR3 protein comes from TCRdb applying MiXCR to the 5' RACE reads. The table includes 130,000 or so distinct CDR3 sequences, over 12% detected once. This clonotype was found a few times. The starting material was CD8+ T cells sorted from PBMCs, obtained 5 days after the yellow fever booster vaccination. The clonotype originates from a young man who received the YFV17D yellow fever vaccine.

The CDR3 DNA reads TGTGCCACCCTTTCGGGAGGGGGAGTCACAGATACGCAGTATTTT. Translating it yields CATLSGGGVTDTQYF. The V call is TRBV10-3, the J call TRBJ2-3; 8 bases agree with TRBD2. Germline V gene data show CDR1 as ENHRY and CDR2 as SYGVKD. The CDR3 consists of 15 residues. Trimming took 10 bases from V and 2 from J; bases not matched to a gene: 11.